Shown below are 19 T cell receptor beta chains from a single sample sequenced in a study of blood T cell repertoires in COVID-19. Method: immunoSEQ multiplex PCR; TCRdb's copy keeps in-frame clones and lacks some. The repertoire holds 90,000 to 110,000 clones, with about three quarters as singletons. Specimen: peripheral blood. The receptor source for this set is a human donor in a cohort sampled during active or convalescent COVID-19.

The sample holds one count of this clone. The chain joins TRBV7-6 to TRBJ2-3, with 8 bases aligning to TRBD1. The length of the CDR3 is 17 residues. Germline CDR1 reads SGHVS; CDR2 reads FNYEAQ. With V trimmed by 0 bases and J by 3 bases, 8 bases remained unmatched. CDR3 DNA sequence: TGTGCCAGCAGCTTAGCTCCCGGACAGGGCGTAACAGATACGCAGTATTTT. Amino acids: CASSLAPGQGVTDTQYF.

This clone has only a few counts. The chain employs TRBV5-1 and TRBJ2-5, with D unclear. V lost 0 bases and J 1 base, leaving 10 bases between the germline ends. This CDR3 is built from 15 residues. CDR1 SGHRS and CDR2 YFSETQ come from the germline V gene. The CDR3 DNA follows: TGCGCCAGCAGCTTGGCAAGAGTTAGCCAAGAGACCCAGTACTTC. Translation: CASSLARVSQETQYF. Complete variable domain (other parts from reference TRBV5-1 and TRBJ2-5): KAGVTQTPRYLIKTRGQQVTLSCSPISGHRSVSWYQQTPGQGLQFLFEYFSETQRNKGNFPGRFSGRQFSNSRSEMNVSTLELGDSALYLCASSLARVSQETQYFGPGTRLLVL.

The chain couples TRBV5-1 to TRBJ1-3; 7 bases agree with TRBD1. V lost 4 bases, J lost 0 bases, and 7 bases stayed unmatched. The germline gives CDR1 SGHRS, CDR2 YFSETQ. The CDR3 has 16 amino acids. CDR3 protein: CASSRGTADSGNTIYF. The CDR3 DNA reads as TGCGCCAGCAGCCGGGGGACAGCCGACTCTGGAAACACCATATATTTT.

The gene calls are TRBV28 and TRBJ2-7; 11 bases fit TRBD2. CDR1 and CDR2 from the germline V gene are MDHEN and SYDVKM. The CDR3 consists of 17 residues. V lost 5 bases and J lost 4; bases outside the gene matches: 13. CDR3 loop: CASSGGTSGSLVYEQYF. CDR3 nucleotide sequence: TGTGCCAGCAGTGGGGGGACTAGCGGATCTCTTGTTTACGAGCAGTACTTC.

As DNA, the CDR3 is TGTGCCAGCAGCTTTGGGCGGGGCACCACAGATACGCAGTATTTT. Its protein product is CASSFGRGTTDTQYF. The gene calls are TRBV7-6 and TRBJ2-3; D may be TRBD2 (6 bases). The CDR3 contains 15 residues. Germline values: CDR1 SGHVS, CDR2 FNYEAQ. V was clipped by 3 bases and J by 2 bases, with 12 bases between them.

This chain links TRBV20-1 with TRBJ2-5; D is perhaps TRBD1 (6 bases). In germline, CDR1 is DFQATT, CDR2 SNEGSKA (reference sequence). CDR3 length: 13 amino acids. V lost 3 bases and J lost 5, with 13 bases in between. This chain's CDR3 is CSASNRAWETQYF. In nucleotides, the CDR3 is TGCAGTGCTAGTAACAGGGCCTGGGAGACCCAGTACTTC.

J is TRBJ2-3 and V is TRBV18; 7 bases are a match to TRBD2. Germline CDR1 and CDR2: KGHSH and LQKENI. The CDR3 contains 19 residues. The J segment lost 4 bases and the V segment lost 0 bases, leaving 16 bases of the junction unmatched. CDR3 nucleotide sequence: TGTGCCAGCTCACCACCCTGGACAATCAGCGGGGTGGAAGCAGATACGCAGTATTTT. Amino acids: CASSPPWTISGVEADTQYF.

J is TRBJ2-5 and V is TRBV18, with TRBD1 identical over 10 bases. Germline V gene lookup returns CDR1 KGHSH and CDR2 LQKENI. The CDR3 loop spans 14 amino acids. V shed 3 bases and J 5 bases; nucleotides not matched to a gene: 3. For the CDR3, the DNA is TGTGCCAGCTCACCTGACAGGGGGCACGAGACCCAGTACTTC. This encodes CASSPDRGHETQYF.

V usage is TRBV28 and J usage is TRBJ1-5; D is perhaps TRBD1 (6 bases). Per germline, CDR1 MDHEN and CDR2 SYDVKM. The CDR3 is made up of 15 amino acids. Trimming removed 7 bases at V and 5 bases at J, with 18 bases between. DNA of the CDR3: TGTGCCAGCATTCAACAGGGAAGATTCGATCAGCCCCAGCATTTT. Translation gives CASIQQGRFDQPQHF.

The chain links TRBV12-2 to TRBJ1-5. TRBV12-2 has pseudogene status. The CDR3 extends over 15 amino acids. The CDR3 DNA reads as TGTGCAAGTCGCTTAGAAGGCGGGGGGGATCAGCCCCAGCATTTT. Its translation is CASRLEGGGDQPQHF.

This chain uses TRBV5-5 with TRBJ2-7; D gene unclear. The germline gives CDR1 SGHKS, CDR2 YYEKEE (reference sequence). With 2 bases removed from V and 0 bases from J, the gap between germline ends came to 6 bases. CDR3 length: 13 residues. The CDR3 spells CASSLVSSYEQYF. Written as DNA, the CDR3 is TGTGCCAGCAGCTTAGTTAGCTCCTACGAGCAGTACTTC.

The rearrangement links TRBV6-5 to TRBJ2-1; 10 nucleotides align to TRBD1. The J segment lost 8 bases and the V segment lost 0 bases, leaving 7 bases of the junction unmatched. Germline CDR1 reads MNHEY; CDR2 reads SVGAGI. This CDR3 region has 16 residues. The CDR3 DNA is TGTGCCAGCAGTTACTCATTCGGGACAGGGGTTTATGAGCAGTTCTTC. Protein sequence: CASSYSFGTGVYEQFF.

The chain joins TRBV24-1 to TRBJ2-1, with 9 bases matching TRBD2. This CDR3 spans 16 amino acids. V shed 3 bases, J shed 4 bases, and the junction held 6 bases outside the gene matches. The V gene's germline CDR1 is KGHDR and CDR2 SFDVKD. CDR3 coding DNA: TGTGCCACCAGTGATAAAGCGGGGGGACTTTACAATGAGCAGTTCTTC. Protein sequence: CATSDKAGGLYNEQFF.

The chain employs TRBV9 and TRBJ2-3, with D hard to call. Trimming removed 2 bases at V and 2 bases at J, with 12 bases between. Germline CDR1 SGDLS, CDR2 YYNGEE. The CDR3 length is 15 residues. CDR3 coding DNA: TGTGCCAGCAGCGTCGGCAGCTACTACACAGATACGCAGTATTTT. It yields the protein CASSVGSYYTDTQYF.

In this sample, this clone turned up a few times. The chain employs TRBV7-9 and TRBJ1-3; 7 bases agree with TRBD1. V lost 4 bases and J lost 0; bases outside the gene matches: 3. The CDR3 runs 15 residues. Per germline, CDR1 SEHNR and CDR2 FQNEAQ (reference sequence). CDR3 bases: TGTGCCAGCAGCTCAGGGGGGTACTCTGGAAACACCATATATTTT. It is translated as CASSSGGYSGNTIYF.

CDR3 sequence reads: CASSPRSKGGGTDTQYF. The DNA for the CDR3 is TGTGCCAGCTCACCACGGTCTAAGGGAGGGGGCACAGATACGCAGTATTTT. The chain employs TRBV18 and TRBJ2-3; 7 bases are shared with TRBD2. J gave up 1 base and V 1 base, and 8 bases lay outside the gene matches. This CDR3 is built from 17 residues. Germline V CDR1 and CDR2: KGHSH, LQKENI.

The rearrangement joins TRBV5-4 to TRBJ2-5; possibly TRBD1 for D (6 bases). The V gene's germline CDR1 is SGHNT and CDR2 YYREEE (reference sequence). This CDR3 contains 13 residues. V shed 4 bases and J shed 5 bases, with 12 bases lying between them. Here the CDR3 reads CASSSQGSETQYF. The CDR3 DNA reads as TGTGCCAGCAGCAGCCAGGGGAGTGAGACCCAGTACTTC.

This rearrangement joins TRBV3-1 (or the pseudogene TRBV3-2) to TRBJ2-5; D perhaps matches TRBD2 (6 bases). The germline V gene has CDR1 LGHDT and CDR2 YNNKEL (reference sequence). V shed 1 base and J shed 4 bases, with 7 bases lying between them. The CDR3 consists of 13 residues. CDR3 DNA sequence: TGTGCCAGCAGCCAAGCGGGGGTAGAGACCCAGTACTTC. It encodes CASSQAGVETQYF.

V and J are TRBV6-2 or TRBV6-3 and TRBJ2-6; D perhaps matches TRBD1 (5 bases). The CDR3 extends over 20 amino acids. V dropped 0 bases and J dropped 0 bases, with 18 bases sitting between them. Germline loops: CDR1 MNHEY, CDR2 SVGEGT. This CDR3 reads CASSYSMGQGGVSGANVLTF. CDR3 nucleotides: TGTGCCAGCAGTTACTCGATGGGGCAGGGCGGCGTCTCTGGGGCCAACGTCCTGACTTTC.